The clone carrying this TCR beta chain was observed a few times. The antigen is not known. TCRdb used MiXCR to reprocess the 5' RACE reads, holding one entry per CDR3 protein. The profile shows about 280,000 distinct CDR3 sequences, roughly 8.6% of them singletons. V lost 0 bases to trimming and J lost 0 bases, with 10 bases between them. The CDR3 extends over 16 amino acids. Germline CDR1 KGHSH, CDR2 LQKENI. This record comes from a study of identical twins. Findings of the study overall: Without tracking the same donors, conclusions rested on cross-sectional statistical analysis. Among out-of-frame alpha sequences shared by twins, low generation probability occurred in excess. It was out-of-frame TCR alpha sharing in monozygotic twins that models underestimated. Cord blood's abundant beta clonotypes had fewer insertions, unlike memory repertoires.

This sample was also put to use in a study of yellow fever vaccine responses in identical twins.

The clonotype was recovered from a young woman in good health. The V and J genes are TRBV18 and TRBJ2-3; no definite D call. What was sequenced was memory (CD45RO+) T cells sorted from blood. The CDR3 region has the DNA TGTGCCAGCTCACCACCCGGCGGAACTAGCACAGATACGCAGTATTTT. Protein sequence: CASSPPGGTSTDTQYF.